This T cell receptor (beta chain) derives from a study of blood T cell repertoires in COVID-19. In the study overall: The analysed material was cDNA or gDNA that came from T cells, B-cell-depleted T cells, or PBMCs.

The assay was immunoSEQ multiplex PCR, and TCRdb's table has in-frame clones only and misses some. Here the sample spans approximately 260,000 clones, 80% to 85% being singletons. The germline V gene encodes CDR1 ENHRY and CDR2 SYGVKD. V trimming: 11 bases; J trimming: 4 bases; junction bases outside the gene matches: 5. CDR3 length: 13 residues. Membership in each cohort depended on participant-reported clinical history. This clonotype was sampled from a man in his forties or fifties who had recovered from COVID-19. Sequencing used PBMCs or T cells enriched from blood (not recorded which). The chain joins TRBV10-3 to TRBJ2-2; 9 bases map to TRBD1. The CDR3 loop reads CALGTGPTGELFF. The CDR3, as DNA: TGTGCCTTAGGGACAGGGCCCACCGGGGAGCTGTTTTTT.